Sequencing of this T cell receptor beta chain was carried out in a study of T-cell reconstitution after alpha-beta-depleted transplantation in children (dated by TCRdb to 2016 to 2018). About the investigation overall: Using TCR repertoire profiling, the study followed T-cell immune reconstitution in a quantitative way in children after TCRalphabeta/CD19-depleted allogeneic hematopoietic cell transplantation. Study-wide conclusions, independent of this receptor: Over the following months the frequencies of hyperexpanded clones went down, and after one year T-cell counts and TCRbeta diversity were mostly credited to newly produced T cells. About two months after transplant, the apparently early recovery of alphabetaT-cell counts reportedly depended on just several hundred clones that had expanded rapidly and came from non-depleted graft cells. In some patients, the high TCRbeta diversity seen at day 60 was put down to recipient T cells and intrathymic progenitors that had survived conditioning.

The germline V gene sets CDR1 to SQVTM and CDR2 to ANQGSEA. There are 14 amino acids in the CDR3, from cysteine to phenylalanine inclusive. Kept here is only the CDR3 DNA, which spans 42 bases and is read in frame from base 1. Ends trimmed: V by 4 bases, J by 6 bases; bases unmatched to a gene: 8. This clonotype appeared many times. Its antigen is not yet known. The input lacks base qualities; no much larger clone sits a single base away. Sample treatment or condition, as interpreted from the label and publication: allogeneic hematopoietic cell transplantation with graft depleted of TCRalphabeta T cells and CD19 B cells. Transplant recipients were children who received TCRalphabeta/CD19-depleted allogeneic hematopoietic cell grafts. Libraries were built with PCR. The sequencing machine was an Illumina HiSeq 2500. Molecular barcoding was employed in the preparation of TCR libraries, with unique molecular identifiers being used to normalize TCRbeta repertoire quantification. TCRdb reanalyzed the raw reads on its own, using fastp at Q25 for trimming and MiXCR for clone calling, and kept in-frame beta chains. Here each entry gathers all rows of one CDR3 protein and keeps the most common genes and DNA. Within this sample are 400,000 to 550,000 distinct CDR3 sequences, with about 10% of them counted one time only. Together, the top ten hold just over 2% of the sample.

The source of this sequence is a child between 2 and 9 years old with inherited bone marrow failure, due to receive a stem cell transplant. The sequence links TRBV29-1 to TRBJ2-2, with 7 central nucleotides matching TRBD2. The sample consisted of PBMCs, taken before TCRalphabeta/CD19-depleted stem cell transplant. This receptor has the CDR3 CSVVKRERSGELFF. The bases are TGCAGCGTTGTTAAGCGGGAAAGGTCCGGGGAGCTGTTTTTT.